Sequencing of this T cell receptor (beta chain) was carried out in a study of Graves' ophthalmopathy and Graves' hyperthyroidism. Findings and caveats of the study: The model predicted progression of ophthalmopathy with a sensitivity of 60% to 71%, and its specificity was less than 85%.

The authors amplified TCR beta CDR3 regions, and they did so from RNA transcripts for repertoire sequencing. Scientists carried out first-round RT-PCR using HTBI primers and then a second-round multiplex PCR. TCRdb re-analysed the multiplex PCR reads in MiXCR, keeping a single row per CDR3 protein. This sample carries around 1.1 million distinct CDR3 sequences, about 36% of them seen once, and the ten largest clones take around 10%. As concerns this clonotype: Its antigen is unidentified.

From germline, CDR1 is LGHNA and CDR2 YNFKEQ. V gave up 0 bases and J gave up 3 bases, with 9 bases separating them. The CDR3 has 14 residues. This clonotype was sampled from an adult man with Graves' hyperthyroidism. Sequencing was carried out using peripheral blood or thyroid tissue (not recorded which). V and J are TRBV4-2 and TRBJ2-7; D may be TRBD1 (6 bases). CDR3 region: CASSQEGQIYEQYF. CDR3 nucleotides: TGTGCCAGCAGCCAAGAAGGACAGATCTACGAGCAGTACTTC.